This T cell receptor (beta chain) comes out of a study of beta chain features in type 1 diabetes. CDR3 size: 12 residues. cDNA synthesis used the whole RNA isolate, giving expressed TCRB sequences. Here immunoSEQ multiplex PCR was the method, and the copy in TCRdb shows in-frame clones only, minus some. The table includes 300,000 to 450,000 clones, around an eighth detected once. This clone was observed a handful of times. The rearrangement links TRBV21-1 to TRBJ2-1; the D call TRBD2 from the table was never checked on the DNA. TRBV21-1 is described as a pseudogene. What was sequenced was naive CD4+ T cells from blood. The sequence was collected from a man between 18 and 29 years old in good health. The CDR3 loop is CARTSVYNEQFF. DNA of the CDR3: TGTGCCAGGACTAGCGTCTACAATGAGCAGTTCTTC.